This TCR beta chain derives from a study of spatial heterogeneity in lung cancer. The germline CDR1 and CDR2 sequences are SQVTM and ANQGSEA. CDR3 size: 16 residues. The germline V and J ends were trimmed by 3 bases and 2 bases, with 17 bases remaining between them. This clonotype was seen repeatedly, ten times or more. Its cognate antigen is unknown. Stated time point: sample taken at primary tumor resection. The cohort: approximately 66 early-stage, untreated non-small cell lung cancer patients. General study results and limits: One measure, the expanded intratumoral alpha and beta TCR count, tracked tumor mutation counts.

A unique molecular identifier was carried by every single TCR cDNA molecule. TCRdb redid the calling of the 5' RACE reads with MiXCR, one entry per CDR3 protein. Found here are around 95,000 distinct CDR3 sequences, around 4.3% of them singletons; the top ten hold roughly 20%. The sequence was obtained from a male donor with early-stage non-small cell lung cancer. The sample consisted of lung tumor tissue, taken at surgery. The V and J genes are TRBV29-1 and TRBJ2-1; unclear D gene. The CDR3 bases are TGCAGCGTTGAGGGATTAACGGGCCGGCCCTACAATGAGCAGTTCTTC. It codes for CSVEGLTGRPYNEQFF.